These 24 T cell receptor beta chains originate from one sample sequenced in a study of early T cells in non-severe SARS-CoV-2 infection. MiXCR, applied by TCRdb to the 5' RACE reads, yields one record per CDR3 protein. The data hold some 40,000 distinct CDR3 sequences, with roughly 4.8% observed a single time. Sequencing used whole blood. The source is an adult who was a healthcare worker with PCR-confirmed SARS-CoV-2 infection or an uninfected control (not recorded which).

This clonotype was seen a few times. The rearrangement links TRBV1 to TRBJ1-1; TRBD1, the table's D call, was not compared with the DNA. TRBV1 is a pseudogene. This CDR3 region has 17 residues. The CDR3 bases are TGCACCAGCAGCCAAGATCGCCAGAATCCCAGGGACACTGAAGCTTTCTTT. This translates into CTSSQDRQNPRDTEAFF.

This clonotype was picked up a small number of times. For the CDR3, the DNA is TGTGCCAGTCGGACAGACAGGACCCAGTACTTC. Its translation is CASRTDRTQYF. This chain connects TRBV6-2 or TRBV6-3 to TRBJ2-5; D possibly corresponds to TRBD1 (6 bases). Germline CDR1 is MNHEY and CDR2 is SVGEGT. The germline V and J ends were trimmed by 9 bases and 7 bases, with 12 bases remaining between them. CDR3 length: 11 residues.

This clonotype was seen repeatedly, ten times or more. The genes are TRBV10-3 and TRBJ2-1; TRBD2 might be the D (6 bases). V lost 10 bases to trimming and J lost 7 bases, with 17 bases between them. This CDR3 is built from 13 residues. Germline CDR1 is ENHRY and CDR2 is SYGVKD. The CDR3 DNA reads TGTGCCACCCAGCTGGGACTGCCAAATGAGCAGTTCTTC. It translates to CATQLGLPNEQFF.

This clonotype was picked up many times. This sequence joins TRBV10-3 and TRBJ2-7, with TRBD1 matching over 9 bases. This CDR3 spans 15 amino acids. The germline V gene encodes CDR1 ENHRY and CDR2 SYGVKD. With 10 bases clipped from V and 6 bases from J, the junction kept 16 bases outside the gene matches. This CDR3 is CATGFRDREFAEQYF. The CDR3, as DNA: TGTGCCACCGGTTTCCGGGACAGGGAGTTTGCCGAGCAGTACTTC.

The CDR3 DNA reads as TGTGCCAGCAGCTCCCTTGCCGGGCAGGCCTACGAGCAGTACTTC. Its protein product is CASSSLAGQAYEQYF. The chain is built from TRBV7-8 and TRBJ2-7; D is unclear. Deletions cut 4 bases from V and 2 bases from J, with 15 bases between. The CDR3 is made up of 15 amino acids. Germline V gives CDR1 SGHVS, CDR2 FQNEAQ.

The rearrangement joins TRBV5-5 to TRBJ1-6; TRBD1 might be the D (6 bases). This CDR3 has 14 residues. With 4 bases removed from V and 8 bases from J, the gap between germline ends came to 13 bases. Germline loops: CDR1 SGHKS, CDR2 YYEKEE (reference sequence). In DNA form, the CDR3 reads TGTGCCAGCAGCCCGGACAGAACGGATTCACCCCTCCACTTT. Its protein is CASSPDRTDSPLHF.

The gene calls are TRBV7-9 and TRBJ1-1, with TRBD1 as a possible D gene (5 bases). CDR1 and CDR2 (germline): SEHNR, FQNEAQ (reference sequence). V was trimmed by 4 bases and J by 0 bases, leaving 12 bases between them. This CDR3 contains 15 residues. CDR3 residues: CASSSAGGLNTEAFF. The CDR3 coding sequence is TGTGCCAGCAGCTCGGCCGGGGGATTGAACACTGAAGCTTTCTTT.

This clonotype was detected ten times or more. The chain couples TRBV30 to TRBJ1-6; D gene uncertain. This CDR3 spans 11 amino acids. Germline V CDR1 and CDR2: GTSNPN, SVGIG (reference sequence). Trimming shortened V by 2 bases and J by 14 bases, and 10 bases separated the two germline ends. The CDR3 bases are TGTGCCTGGAGTTCACGACGGGCCCTCCACTTT. Protein product: CAWSSRRALHF. The entire variable domain, with the rest obtained from reference TRBV30 and TRBJ1-6, is as follows: SQTIHQWPATLVQPVGSPLSLECTVEGTSNPNLYWYRQAAGRGLQLLFYSVGIGQISSEVPQNLSASRPQDRQFILSSKKLLLSDSGFYLCAWSSRRALHFGNGTRLTVT.

The chain is built from TRBV3-1 and TRBJ1-6, with D uncertain. The CDR3 covers 12 residues. Germline loops: CDR1 LGHDT, CDR2 YNNKEL (reference sequence). Trimming shortened V by 4 bases and J by 5 bases, and 3 bases separated the two germline ends. The CDR3 is CASSRDNSPLHF. Here the CDR3 DNA reads TGTGCCAGCAGCCGAGATAATTCACCCCTCCACTTT.

This rearrangement joins TRBV3-1 to TRBJ1-2, with D perhaps matching TRBD1 (5 bases). This CDR3 has 14 amino acids. V shed 1 base and J shed 11 bases, with 17 bases lying between them. Looked up from germline, CDR1 is LGHDT and CDR2 is YNNKEL (reference sequence). This CDR3 reads CASSQATAQLFYTF. The CDR3 DNA is TGTGCCAGCAGCCAAGCGACAGCCCAACTATTTTACACCTTC.

This clonotype was seen at least ten times. V and J are TRBV29-1 and TRBJ2-2, with 7 bases identical to TRBD2. The CDR3 length is 17 residues. Trimming at V came to 7 bases and at J to 1 base, leaving 15 bases not matched to a gene. Germline lookup yields CDR1 SQVTM and CDR2 ANQGSEA. The CDR3 DNA reads TGCAGCGCCACCCGACCCCAAGCGGGGCGGAACACCGGGGAGCTGTTTTTT. The encoded protein is CSATRPQAGRNTGELFF.

The table lists this clonotype with many counts. The chain uses TRBV9 and TRBJ2-1; no reliable D call. The length of the CDR3 is 21 residues. With 6 bases removed from V and 5 bases from J, the gap between germline ends came to 36 bases. Looked up from germline, CDR1 is SGDLS and CDR2 is YYNGEE. CDR3 sequence (DNA): TGTGCCAGCACCCCCTATCCGCTCTCCCGAGCCCCGGCTAGTAGAGACAATGAGCAGTTCTTC. Encoded protein: CASTPYPLSRAPASRDNEQFF.

This clonotype has a count of ten or more. The junction departs from germline at one end; a sequencing error may be responsible. The genes are TRBV3-1 and TRBJ2-2; D perhaps matches TRBD2 (6 bases). Germline CDR1 LGHDT, CDR2 YNNKEL (reference sequence). The CDR3 consists of 14 residues. CDR3 sequence (DNA): TGTGCCAGCAGCCCGGACTACACCACCAGGGAGCTGTTTTTT. Protein sequence: CASSPDYTTRELFF.

This clonotype was recorded at least ten times. The chain couples TRBV7-2 to TRBJ2-1; D is possibly TRBD1 (5 bases). Germline V lookup: CDR1 SGHTA, CDR2 FQGNSA. Trimming took off 6 bases at V and 9 bases at J, with 15 bases between the two ends. The CDR3 is made up of 13 amino acids. CDR3 nucleotide sequence: TGTGCCAGCAGATCGGCAGGGTGGGCTGAGCAGTTCTTC. Translated, it gives CASRSAGWAEQFF.

V gene TRBV5-1 combines with J gene TRBJ1-3; perhaps TRBD1 as D (5 bases). The germline gives CDR1 SGHRS, CDR2 YFSETQ. The CDR3 is 16 amino acids. Trimming pared 0 bases from V and 0 bases from J, leaving 10 bases between. The CDR3 sequence: CASSLDTGTSGNTIYF. The CDR3 nucleotides are TGCGCCAGCAGCTTGGATACAGGCACCTCTGGAAACACCATATATTTT.

Ten or more counts support this clonotype. The V and J genes are TRBV27 and TRBJ2-7, with D uncertain. The V and J ends lost 7 bases and 0 bases respectively, with 16 bases between them. Germline loops: CDR1 MNHEY, CDR2 SMNVEV (reference sequence). The CDR3 sequence is 15 residues long. CDR3: CASKIRFATSYEQYF. Written as DNA, the CDR3 is TGTGCCAGCAAAATAAGATTCGCAACCTCCTACGAGCAGTACTTC.

This clonotype was seen at least ten times. The CDR3 is CSASSATPETQYF. CDR3 sequence (DNA): TGCAGTGCTAGTAGCGCCACTCCGGAGACCCAGTACTTC. The chain employs TRBV20-1 and TRBJ2-5; weak D call: TRBD2 (5 bases). There are 13 residues in the CDR3. CDR1 is DFQATT and CDR2 is SNEGSKA in the germline V gene (reference sequence). V gave up 3 bases and J gave up 5 bases, with 13 bases separating them.

This clonotype was counted ten times or more. V gene TRBV12-3 or TRBV12-4 combines with J gene TRBJ2-4; D unresolved. There are 13 residues in the CDR3. V lost 2 bases to trimming and J lost 9 bases, with 11 bases between them. In DNA form, the CDR3 reads TGTGCCAGCAGTTTAAACAGAGTGAGCATTCAGTACTTC. It translates to CASSLNRVSIQYF.

This clonotype was observed many times. The V call is TRBV5-5, the J call TRBJ1-1; no definite D call. V was trimmed by 2 bases and J by 0 bases, leaving 8 bases between them. Germline V gene sequence: CDR1 SGHKS, CDR2 YYEKEE (reference sequence). This CDR3 contains 14 residues. The CDR3 sequence is CASSFPPLNTEAFF. Written as DNA, the CDR3 is TGTGCCAGCAGCTTCCCCCCTTTGAACACTGAAGCTTTCTTT.

This clonotype has ten or more counts. The rearrangement uses TRBV6-1 and TRBJ1-6; tentative D call: TRBD1 (6 bases). The V gene's germline CDR1 is MNHNS and CDR2 SASEGT. V lost 4 bases to trimming and J lost 9 bases, with 16 bases between them. CDR3 length: 15 amino acids. CDR3 in amino acids: CASSVGGPAGSPLHF. The CDR3 DNA reads as TGTGCCAGCAGTGTTGGGGGGCCTGCGGGTTCACCCCTCCACTTT.

This clonotype was recorded at least ten times. This chain joins TRBV2 and TRBJ1-2; 9 bases match TRBD1. The CDR3 spans 14 residues. The germline CDR1 and CDR2 sequences are SNHLY and FYNNEI. V shed 4 bases, J shed 4 bases, and the junction held 4 bases outside the gene matches. CDR3 sequence reads: CASSGSGQGYGYTF. In DNA form, the CDR3 reads TGTGCCAGCAGTGGATCGGGACAGGGCTATGGCTACACCTTC.

This clonotype was recorded many times. V usage is TRBV18 and J usage is TRBJ2-3; D ambiguous. V lost 1 base, J lost 3 bases, and 8 bases lay in between. This CDR3 has 14 amino acids. The germline gives CDR1 KGHSH, CDR2 LQKENI. CDR3 residues: CASSPRAWTDTQYF. CDR3 DNA: TGTGCCAGCTCACCACGGGCTTGGACAGATACGCAGTATTTT.

This clonotype was counted ten times or more. The chain carries TRBV2 and TRBJ2-1, with 8 bases that match TRBD1. After removal of 5 bases from V and 10 bases from J, the junction contained 13 bases not matched to a gene. The CDR3 consists of 15 residues. Germline lookup yields CDR1 SNHLY and CDR2 FYNNEI. The CDR3 spells CASSRGQGTHREQFF. The CDR3 DNA follows: TGTGCCAGCAGTCGAGGACAGGGAACACATAGGGAGCAGTTCTTC. Variable domain in full (rest from reference TRBV2 and TRBJ2-1): EPEVTQTPSHQVTQMGQEVILRCVPISNHLYFYWYRQILGQKVEFLVSFYNNEISEKSEIFDDQFSVERPDGSNFTLKIRSTKLEDSAMYFCASSRGQGTHREQFFGPGTRLTVL.

This clonotype was detected many times. This chain links TRBV11-2 with TRBJ1-5; 8 nucleotides align to TRBD1. This CDR3 contains 14 residues. CDR1 is SGHAT, CDR2 FQNNGV, per germline. V was clipped by 3 bases and J by 5 bases; unmatched bases: 3. As DNA, the CDR3 is TGTGCCAGCAGCTTGGGGACAGGCGATCAGCCCCAGCATTTT. This translates into CASSLGTGDQPQHF.